This entry lists 23 T cell receptor beta chains sequenced from one sample in a study of blood T cell repertoires in COVID-19. Clones were sequenced by immunoSEQ multiplex PCR, and TCRdb holds only the in-frame ones, with some missing. The sample yields approximately 200,000 clones, 70% to 90% seen once. Sequenced sample: PBMCs or T cells enriched from blood (not recorded which). The origin of the receptors is a woman in her thirties who had been exposed to COVID-19.

This clone was counted once. V usage is TRBV7-6 and J usage is TRBJ1-1, with D tentatively TRBD1 (6 bases). CDR1 and CDR2 (germline): SGHVS, FNYEAQ. The V and J ends lost 2 bases and 5 bases respectively, with 12 bases between them. The CDR3 extends over 14 amino acids. The CDR3 bases are TGTGCCAGCAGCTTACTAGGGGGAGGGACTGAAGCTTTCTTT. This sequence encodes CASSLLGGGTEAFF.

V and J are TRBV5-1 and TRBJ1-2; 10 nucleotides match TRBD1. CDR3 length: 13 residues. Trimming removed 9 bases from V and 3 bases from J; junction bases left unmatched: 5. Germline CDR1 and CDR2: SGHRS and YFSETQ. CDR3 loop: CATGTGDYYGYTF. The DNA of the CDR3 is TGCGCCACCGGGACAGGGGATTACTATGGCTACACCTTC. Complete variable domain (other parts from reference TRBV5-1 and TRBJ1-2): KAGVTQTPRYLIKTRGQQVTLSCSPISGHRSVSWYQQTPGQGLQFLFEYFSETQRNKGNFPGRFSGRQFSNSRSEMNVSTLELGDSALYLCATGTGDYYGYTFGSGTRLTVV.

The V gene is TRBV4-2, the J gene TRBJ2-3; D is perhaps TRBD2 (5 bases). CDR3 length equals 16 residues. Germline assignment: CDR1 LGHNA and CDR2 YNFKEQ. V was pared by 0 bases and J by 4 bases, with 14 bases between. The CDR3 sequence is CASSQDMGFGADTQYF. The DNA for the CDR3 is TGTGCCAGCAGCCAAGATATGGGCTTCGGGGCAGATACGCAGTATTTT.

The chain joins TRBV4-1 to TRBJ2-7; 7 nucleotides line up with TRBD1. The germline V gene encodes CDR1 MGHRA and CDR2 YSYEKL. Unmatched junction bases numbered 8, after V lost 0 bases and J lost 0 bases. The CDR3 covers 17 residues. The CDR3 is CASSQDSGTEVSYEQYF. The CDR3 nucleotides read TGCGCCAGCAGCCAAGACTCCGGGACAGAGGTCTCCTACGAGCAGTACTTC.

V and J are TRBV7-8 and TRBJ2-3, with TRBD2 identical over 12 bases. With 1 base clipped from V and 6 bases from J, the junction kept 8 bases outside the gene matches. The germline V gene has CDR1 SGHVS and CDR2 FQNEAQ. This CDR3 comprises 17 residues. As DNA, the CDR3 is TGTGCCAGCAGCTTAGTGGGGACTAGCGGGCTGGCGGATACGCAGTATTTT. This codes for CASSLVGTSGLADTQYF.

The chain links TRBV10-2 to TRBJ1-1, with D tentatively TRBD1 (5 bases). V was pared by 7 bases and J by 1 base, with 10 bases between. This CDR3 region has 13 residues. CDR1 WSHSY and CDR2 SAAADI come from the germline V gene. The CDR3 DNA is TGCGCCAGCACCGACGGGGGGAACACTGAAGCTTTCTTT. Its translation: CASTDGGNTEAFF.

The rearrangement joins TRBV18 to TRBJ1-6, with 9 nucleotides matching TRBD1. The CDR3 runs to 16 residues. The J segment lost 2 bases and the V segment lost 2 bases, leaving 1 base of the junction unmatched. Germline CDR1 is KGHSH and CDR2 is LQKENI. The CDR3 DNA follows: TGTGCCAGCTCACCAAGGGACAGGGCCTATAATTCACCCCTCCACTTT. Translating gives CASSPRDRAYNSPLHF.

The chain is built from TRBV19 and TRBJ2-7, with 10 positions matching TRBD1. V shed 7 bases, J shed 3 bases, and the junction held 6 bases outside the gene matches. This CDR3 is 14 amino acids long. Germline V gene lookup returns CDR1 LNHDA and CDR2 SQIVND (reference sequence). The CDR3 protein is CASKERDRGYEQYF. DNA of the CDR3: TGTGCCAGTAAGGAAAGGGACAGGGGCTACGAGCAGTACTTC.

This chain joins TRBV9 and TRBJ2-3, with 12 bases aligning to TRBD2. The J segment lost 1 base and the V segment lost 0 bases, leaving 9 bases of the junction unmatched. The CDR3 spans 19 residues. Germline CDR1 reads SGDLS; CDR2 reads YYNGEE. The DNA of the CDR3 is TGTGCCAGCAGCGTAGCTGCCCTAGCGGGGGGGCCGCGCACAGATACGCAGTATTTT. Translated, it gives CASSVAALAGGPRTDTQYF.

V usage is TRBV11-2 and J usage is TRBJ2-6, with 9 positions matching TRBD1. Germline V gene sequence: CDR1 SGHAT, CDR2 FQNNGV. The CDR3 consists of 17 residues. After removal of 5 bases from V and 4 bases from J, the junction contained 9 bases not matched to a gene. The CDR3 nucleotides read TGTGCCAGCAGCCAAGCACAGGGGGCGCCCGGGGCCAACGTCCTGACTTTC. The encoded protein is CASSQAQGAPGANVLTF.

The chain uses TRBV19 and TRBJ1-6; tentative D call: TRBD1 (5 bases). Trimming pared 5 bases from V and 9 bases from J, leaving 20 bases between. Germline CDR1 is LNHDA and CDR2 is SQIVND (reference sequence). The CDR3 runs to 16 residues. The CDR3 spells CASSPSNGGLGSPLHF. The CDR3 nucleotides read TGTGCCAGTAGTCCCTCAAACGGGGGTTTGGGTTCACCCCTCCACTTT.

This rearrangement joins TRBV18 to TRBJ1-1; D is unclear. V was clipped by 0 bases and J by 0 bases, with 11 bases between them. The CDR3 is made up of 16 amino acids. Germline CDR1 and CDR2: KGHSH and LQKENI. The CDR3 coding sequence is TGTGCCAGCTCACCACCGAGTGGTCCGGTGAACACTGAAGCTTTCTTT. Translated, it gives CASSPPSGPVNTEAFF.

This chain connects TRBV5-6 to TRBJ2-6, with 9 bases identical to TRBD1. This CDR3 has 17 amino acids. CDR1 is SGHDT and CDR2 is YYEEEE in the germline V gene. Trimming cost V 2 bases and J 3 bases; bases outside gene matches: 6. The CDR3 loop is CASSFPGQGYGANVLTF. The DNA of the CDR3 is TGTGCCAGCAGCTTTCCGGGACAGGGATATGGGGCCAACGTCCTGACTTTC.

V gene TRBV30 combines with J gene TRBJ1-3, with a possible D match to TRBD1 (5 bases). Germline CDR1 and CDR2: GTSNPN and SVGIG (reference sequence). CDR3 length equals 14 residues. Trimming left V 1 base short and J 2 bases short, with 9 bases between. CDR3 protein: CAWSALGPGNTIYF. The CDR3 DNA reads TGTGCCTGGAGTGCCCTGGGGCCTGGAAACACCATATATTTT.

The rearrangement joins TRBV10-3 to TRBJ2-5, with 8 bases matching TRBD2. Germline loops: CDR1 ENHRY, CDR2 SYGVKD. This CDR3 comprises 16 residues. The ends lost 5 bases at V and 7 bases at J; junction bases unmatched: 15. CDR3 DNA sequence: TGTGCCATCAGTTCCTCGGGGGGGGAGAGGCTCGCGACCCAGTACTTC. It translates to CAISSSGGERLATQYF.

The chain couples TRBV7-8 to TRBJ2-7, with TRBD2 matching over 13 bases. The V segment lost 5 bases and the J segment 0 bases; nucleotides outside the gene matches: 4. This CDR3 has 16 amino acids. Germline values: CDR1 SGHVS, CDR2 FQNEAQ. CDR3 region: CASSQTSGGTSYEQYF. Written as DNA, the CDR3 is TGTGCCAGCAGCCAGACTAGCGGGGGGACCTCCTACGAGCAGTACTTC.

The chain uses TRBV19 and TRBJ1-5; 8 bases agree with TRBD1. V lost 2 bases to trimming and J lost 7 bases; unmatched junction nucleotides: 13. The CDR3 loop spans 17 amino acids. CDR1 is LNHDA and CDR2 is SQIVND in the germline V gene (reference sequence). For the CDR3, the DNA is TGTGCCAGTAGTATATCGGAGGACAGGGCCCCCGGGCAGCCCCAGCATTTT. Translation gives CASSISEDRAPGQPQHF.

This sequence joins TRBV7-6 and TRBJ1-6, with D uncertain. From germline, CDR1 is SGHVS and CDR2 FNYEAQ. This CDR3 has 16 residues. Trimming shortened V by 5 bases and J by 4 bases, and 15 bases separated the two germline ends. Written as DNA, the CDR3 is TGTGCCAGCAGCCCTGTCACAGCCTTGTATAATTCACCCCTCCACTTT. Translating gives CASSPVTALYNSPLHF.

The gene calls are TRBV21-1 and TRBJ1-5. TRBV21-1 constitutes a pseudogene. This CDR3 contains 16 residues. CDR3 DNA sequence: TGTGCCAGCAGCTCGAGTAGCGGGGCTCCGGATCAGCCCCAGCATTTT. This codes for CASSSSSGAPDQPQHF.

The chain has TRBV7-2 and TRBJ1-2; a weak D match, TRBD1 (5 bases). Trimming removed 3 bases at V and 6 bases at J, with 11 bases between. CDR1 SGHTA and CDR2 FQGNSA come from the germline V gene. The CDR3 has 13 residues. CDR3 protein: CASSLSGVDGYTF. CDR3 DNA: TGTGCCAGCAGCTTGTCGGGGGTTGATGGCTACACCTTC.

This rearrangement joins TRBV6-5 to TRBJ2-7; 10 bases match TRBD1. V lost 5 bases, J lost 4 bases, and 8 bases stayed unmatched. Germline V lookup: CDR1 MNHEY, CDR2 SVGAGI. The CDR3 has 15 amino acids. This chain's CDR3 is CASSRGTGALYEQYF. The CDR3 DNA is TGTGCCAGCAGTAGGGGGACAGGGGCCCTTTACGAGCAGTACTTC.

This clone was found once. The CDR3 reads CASSLLTGATGELFF. For the CDR3, the DNA is TGTGCCAGCAGTCTCCTGACAGGGGCCACCGGGGAGCTGTTTTTT. The chain links TRBV6-5 to TRBJ2-2, with TRBD1 matching over 8 bases. This CDR3 has 15 residues. CDR1 and CDR2 from the germline V gene are MNHEY and SVGAGI. V was pared by 5 bases and J by 4 bases, with 6 bases of the junction left unmatched.

V usage is TRBV6-5 and J usage is TRBJ2-7, with a weak D call TRBD2 (6 bases). Germline V CDR1 and CDR2: MNHEY, SVGAGI. Trimming cost V 2 bases and J 5 bases, with 10 bases left between them. The CDR3 runs to 13 residues. CDR3 protein: CASSYRGADEQYF. The CDR3 DNA reads TGTGCCAGCAGTTACCGCGGGGCGGACGAGCAGTACTTC.